These 9 T cell receptor beta chains were sequenced from one sample in a study of T cell responses to AZD1222 COVID-19 vaccine. TCRdb's copy holds only in-frame clones and misses some; the assay was immunoSEQ multiplex PCR. The table lists some 31,000 clones, 70% to 90% of them singletons. This specimen consisted of peripheral blood, obtained 28 days after the second AZD1222 dose. The source of these receptors is an adult who received the AZD1222 COVID-19 vaccine.

This clone was picked up a small number of times. V and J are TRBV6-2 or TRBV6-3 and TRBJ1-5; 11 bases align to TRBD1. This CDR3 has 14 amino acids. V dropped 6 bases and J dropped 6; count of bases not matched to a gene: 4. Germline assignment: CDR1 MNHEY and CDR2 SVGEGT. The CDR3 is CASSGQGASQPQHF. The CDR3 DNA sequence: TGTGCCAGCAGCGGACAGGGGGCAAGTCAGCCCCAGCATTTT.

The chain uses TRBV7-3 and TRBJ2-1; TRBD1 or TRBD2 may be the D gene (5 bases each). The CDR3 runs to 13 residues. From germline, CDR1 is SGHTA and CDR2 FQGTGA. V lost 1 base to trimming and J lost 7 bases, with 8 bases between them. The CDR3 is CASSLSEGNEQFF. Written as DNA, the CDR3 is TGTGCCAGCAGCTTAAGCGAGGGGAATGAGCAGTTCTTC. Full variable domain (outside the CDR3, taken from reference TRBV7-3 and TRBJ2-1): GAGVSQTPSNKVTEKGKYVELRCDPISGHTALYWYRQSLGQGPEFLIYFQGTGAADDSGLPNDRFFAVRPEGSVSTLKIQRTERGDSAVYLCASSLSEGNEQFFGPGTRLTVL.

The rearrangement uses TRBV2 and TRBJ1-6; D remains unclear. CDR3 size: 15 residues. Germline V gene data show CDR1 as SNHLY and CDR2 as FYNNEI. V dropped 4 bases and J dropped 7 bases, with 14 bases sitting between them. CDR3 region: CASSVDPGFNSPLHF. Written as DNA, the CDR3 is TGTGCCAGCAGTGTCGATCCGGGGTTCAATTCACCCCTCCACTTT.

The rearrangement joins TRBV9 to TRBJ2-2, with no clear D. From germline, CDR1 is SGDLS and CDR2 YYNGEE. V shed 0 bases and J shed 1 base, with 4 bases lying between them. The CDR3 length is 14 residues. CDR3 in amino acids: CASSVVGNTGELFF. DNA of the CDR3: TGTGCCAGCAGCGTAGTCGGGAACACCGGGGAGCTGTTTTTT.

This clone was observed a single time. The chain combines TRBV5-1 with TRBJ2-3; D gene uncertain. CDR3 length: 13 amino acids. V was shortened by 4 bases and J by 6 bases, with 12 bases between the two germline ends. Germline V gene lookup returns CDR1 SGHRS and CDR2 YFSETQ. CDR3 nucleotide sequence: TGCGCCAGCAGCGCCTCAGGAGCGGATACGCAGTATTTT. Translation: CASSASGADTQYF.

The chain carries TRBV6-5 and TRBJ1-2; TRBD1 agrees at 7 bases. Trimming removed 5 bases from V and 8 bases from J; junction bases left unmatched: 11. From germline, CDR1 is MNHEY and CDR2 SVGAGI. The CDR3 extends over 14 amino acids. This CDR3 reads CASSKTGSLWGYTF. CDR3 DNA: TGTGCCAGCAGTAAGACAGGGTCGCTTTGGGGCTACACCTTC.

The chain uses TRBV6-2 or TRBV6-3 and TRBJ2-3; D is ambiguous. CDR3 length: 19 residues. Trimming left V 0 bases short and J 0 bases short, with 19 bases between. Germline lookup yields CDR1 MNHEY and CDR2 SVGEGT. The CDR3 reads CASSYSKTWGKLSTDTQYF. The CDR3 DNA reads as TGTGCCAGCAGTTACTCCAAAACCTGGGGAAAACTTAGCACAGATACGCAGTATTTT.

Here the CDR3 reads CAISERGGMENQPQHF. For the CDR3, the DNA is TGTGCCATCAGTGAACGAGGGGGCATGGAAAATCAGCCCCAGCATTTT. The genes are TRBV10-3 and TRBJ1-5; 7 bases match TRBD1. The ends lost 3 bases at V and 4 bases at J; junction bases unmatched: 9. This CDR3 region has 16 residues. Germline V lookup: CDR1 ENHRY, CDR2 SYGVKD.

This clone has a single count. The chain combines TRBV9 with TRBJ2-1, with 15 bases matching TRBD2. Trimming took 4 bases from V and 10 from J; bases not matched to a gene: 6. The length of the CDR3 is 15 residues. Germline V CDR1 and CDR2: SGDLS, YYNGEE. In nucleotides, the CDR3 is TGTGCCAGCAGCCCGGGGACTAGCGGGGGGCGGGAGCAGTTCTTC. Residues: CASSPGTSGGREQFF.